This T cell receptor (beta chain) derives from a study of technical replicates of blood from several donors. The method was immunoSEQ multiplex PCR; TCRdb's version includes in-frame clones alone and lacks a portion of them. The sample records about 100,000 clones, nearly 97% being singletons. V was pared by 5 bases and J by 6 bases, with 10 bases between. The CDR3 consists of 13 residues. The germline CDR1 and CDR2 sequences are SEHNR and FQNEAQ (reference sequence). Sequencing was performed on T cells isolated from PBMCs. The TCR comes from a human donor in good health. The chain combines TRBV7-9 with TRBJ2-2; a weak D match, TRBD1 (6 bases). CDR3 bases: TGTGCCAGCAGCCAGTACAGGGCCGGGGAGCTGTTTTTT. Protein sequence: CASSQYRAGELFF. Using reference TRBV7-9 and TRBJ2-2 for the parts outside the CDR3, the full variable domain is DTGVSQNPRHKITKRGQNVTFRCDPISEHNRLYWYRQTLGQGPEFLTYFQNEAQLEKSRLLSDRFSAERPKGSFSTLEIQRTEQGDSAMYLCASSQYRAGELFFGEGSRLTVL.